A single sample gave rise to the 5 T cell receptor beta chains below, sequenced in a study of cytomegalovirus exposure and HLA in healthy donors. The PCR ran on 60 Vbeta and 13 Jbeta primers. The assay was immunoSEQ multiplex PCR, and TCRdb's table has in-frame clones only and misses some. This table has roughly 200,000 clones, approximately 80% appearing once. Sequenced material: PBMCs. These receptors all come from a woman in her thirties or forties in good health and CMV-seronegative.

The V and J genes are TRBV6-1 and TRBJ2-1, with D perhaps matching TRBD1 (6 bases). V was shortened by 2 bases and J by 9 bases, with 11 bases between the two germline ends. Germline assignment: CDR1 MNHNS and CDR2 SASEGT. The CDR3 spans 13 residues. The CDR3: CASSEYRVGEQFF. The CDR3 DNA is TGTGCCAGCAGTGAATACAGGGTTGGTGAGCAGTTCTTC.

The rearrangement uses TRBV18 and TRBJ2-5, with 8 bases aligning to TRBD2. V lost 5 bases, J lost 3 bases, and 11 bases stayed unmatched. Germline V gene data show CDR1 as KGHSH and CDR2 as LQKENI. CDR3 length: 16 amino acids. DNA for the CDR3: TGTGCCAGCTCATCGCCCGGACTAGCTAGGGAAGAGACCCAGTACTTC. Translation gives CASSSPGLAREETQYF. Based on the CDR3 plus reference TRBV18 and TRBJ2-5, the full variable domain is NAGVMQNPRHLVRRRGQEARLRCSPMKGHSHVYWYRQLPEEGLKFMVYLQKENIIDESGMPKERFSAEFPKEGPSILRIQQVVRGDSAAYFCASSSPGLAREETQYFGPGTRLLVL.

The sample holds a few counts of this clone. The V call is TRBV29-1, the J call TRBJ2-1; D is ambiguous. The CDR3 extends over 13 amino acids. Germline loops: CDR1 SQVTM, CDR2 ANQGSEA. V was pared by 6 bases and J by 3 bases, with 12 bases between. The CDR3 DNA reads as TGCAGCGTAAACACAAACAGCTACAATGAGCAGTTCTTC. Its protein product is CSVNTNSYNEQFF.

The chain is built from TRBV27 and TRBJ2-3, with TRBD1 identical over 9 bases. In germline, CDR1 is MNHEY, CDR2 SMNVEV (reference sequence). Losses at the gene ends were 5 bases for V and 7 bases for J; bases not matched to a gene: 4. The CDR3 loop spans 13 amino acids. CDR3 DNA: TGTGCCAGCAGTCCTGGGACAGGGAATACGCAGTATTTT. Protein: CASSPGTGNTQYF.

The rearrangement links TRBV5-1 to TRBJ2-1; D ambiguous. From germline, CDR1 is SGHRS and CDR2 YFSETQ. V was shortened by 0 bases and J by 10 bases, with 8 bases between the two germline ends. The CDR3 is 12 residues long. In DNA, the CDR3 is TGCGCCAGCAGCTTGGGGGCCTCGGAGCAGTTCTTC. It specifies CASSLGASEQFF.